This T cell receptor (beta chain) was sequenced for a study of cytomegalovirus exposure and HLA in healthy donors. As concerns this clone: The antigen is not known.

Findings and caveats of the study: Roughly uniform sequencing depth across donors was assumed, possibly incorrectly. As a later analysis showed, a missense DCLRE1C variant was linked to trimming of TCR beta V- and J-genes. Among TCR beta chains, those listed as cytomegalovirus-associated numbered some 170. A reported reduction in N-insertions relative to the approximately 600-donor mean was seen in an Asian-associated ancestry cluster in a later analysis.

Germline CDR1 reads LGHNA; CDR2 reads YSLEER. This CDR3 comprises 15 residues. Trimming left V 0 bases short and J 12 bases short, with 18 bases between. Both 60 Vbeta primers and 13 Jbeta primers went into the PCR. TCRdb's copy holds only in-frame clones and misses some; the assay was immunoSEQ multiplex PCR. The sample comprises 150,000 to 250,000 clones, about 80% of which are singletons, and 4.4% rests with the top ten. V is TRBV4-3 and J is TRBJ2-1; D possibly corresponds to TRBD2 (6 bases). Input material: PBMCs. The receptor's source is a woman aged 30 to 39 in good health and CMV-seropositive. In DNA, the CDR3 is TGCGCCAGCAGCCAAGATCCCCCTAGCGCGCTTGGGCAGTTCTTC. Protein: CASSQDPPSALGQFF.